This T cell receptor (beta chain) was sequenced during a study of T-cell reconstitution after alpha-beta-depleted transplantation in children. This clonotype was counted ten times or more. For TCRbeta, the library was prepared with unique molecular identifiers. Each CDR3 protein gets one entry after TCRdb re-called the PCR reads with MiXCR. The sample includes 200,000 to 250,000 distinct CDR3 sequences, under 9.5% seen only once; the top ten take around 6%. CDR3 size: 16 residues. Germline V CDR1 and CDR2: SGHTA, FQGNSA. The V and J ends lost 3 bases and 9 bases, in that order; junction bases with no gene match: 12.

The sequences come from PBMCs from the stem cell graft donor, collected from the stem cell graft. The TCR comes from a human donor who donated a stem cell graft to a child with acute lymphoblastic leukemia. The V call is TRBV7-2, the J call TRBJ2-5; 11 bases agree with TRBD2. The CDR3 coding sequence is TGTGCCAGCAGCTTGTACGGGACTAGCGGATCCTCGGCCCAGTACTTC. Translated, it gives CASSLYGTSGSSAQYF.